A single sample gave rise to the 17 T cell receptor beta chains below, sequenced in a study of T cell clonotyping in hematopoietic cell transplantation. Some clones are missing from TCRdb's copy, which holds only in-frame ones; the method was immunoSEQ multiplex PCR. The table lists fewer than 50,000 clones, about 93% of them singletons. Material for sequencing was peripheral blood mononuclear cells. Source of these receptors: a woman aged 45 to 65 in good health. Some clones in this sample may be carry-over from other donors' samples.

The chain employs TRBV10-3 and TRBJ1-2; D ambiguous. The CDR3 extends over 15 amino acids. The V gene lost 7 bases and the J gene lost 5 bases, with 20 bases spanning the gap. From germline, CDR1 is ENHRY and CDR2 SYGVKD. As DNA, the CDR3 is TGTGCCATCAACCTAGGGCCAGACGGCGGATATGGCTACACCTTC. This codes for CAINLGPDGGYGYTF.

The chain uses TRBV7-3 and TRBJ2-2; 12 bases align to TRBD2. Trimming cost V 5 bases and J 3 bases; bases outside gene matches: 10. The germline V gene encodes CDR1 SGHTA and CDR2 FQGTGA. CDR3 length equals 18 residues. CDR3 residues: CASSGPSGGAMDTGELFF. The CDR3 bases are TGTGCCAGCAGCGGTCCTAGCGGGGGGGCAATGGACACCGGGGAGCTGTTTTTT.

This rearrangement joins TRBV11-2 to TRBJ1-2; no definite D call. The CDR3 extends over 15 amino acids. The germline V gene has CDR1 SGHAT and CDR2 FQNNGV. V lost 0 bases to trimming and J lost 4 bases, with 12 bases between them. The CDR3 nucleotides are TGTGCCAGCAGCTTAGAAGCGACGGATCCCTATGGCTACACCTTC. Protein product: CASSLEATDPYGYTF. Supplemented by reference TRBV11-2 and TRBJ1-2, the full variable domain reads EAGVAQSPRYKIIEKRQSVAFWCNPISGHATLYWYQQILGQGPKLLIQFQNNGVVDDSQLPKDRFSAERLKGVDSTLKIQPAKLEDSAVYLCASSLEATDPYGYTFGSGTRLTVV.

The chain has TRBV7-2 and TRBJ1-2; tentatively, D is TRBD1 (6 bases). CDR1 is SGHTA, CDR2 FQGNSA, per germline. The CDR3 has 13 amino acids. V gave up 4 bases and J gave up 4 bases, with 10 bases separating them. This CDR3 is CASSSPGAYGYTF. The DNA of the CDR3 is TGTGCCAGCAGCTCCCCGGGGGCCTATGGCTACACCTTC.

This chain uses TRBV7-2 with TRBJ1-1; TRBD1 is a possible D gene (6 bases). V was cut by 6 bases and J by 0 bases, with 11 bases left in between. From germline, CDR1 is SGHTA and CDR2 FQGNSA. The CDR3 consists of 14 residues. The CDR3, as DNA: TGTGCCAGCAGGCATACAGGGCTGAACACTGAAGCTTTCTTT. This translates into CASRHTGLNTEAFF.

This clone was observed a single time. J is TRBJ1-5 and V is TRBV19; D gene ambiguous. This CDR3 contains 16 residues. In germline, CDR1 is LNHDA, CDR2 SQIVND (reference sequence). Trimming pared 6 bases from V and 3 bases from J, leaving 18 bases between. In DNA form, the CDR3 reads TGTGCCAGTAGCGACGAAGCCCGGGGAATCAATCAGCCCCAGCATTTT. This encodes CASSDEARGINQPQHF.

This chain joins TRBV11-3 and TRBJ2-7; 7 bases fit TRBD1. The germline V gene has CDR1 SGHNT and CDR2 YENEEA. V was pared by 5 bases and J by 2 bases, with 6 bases of the junction left unmatched. The CDR3 contains 14 residues. Written as DNA, the CDR3 is TGTGCCAGCAGCCCCCGGACAGGAACCTACGAGCAGTACTTC. It translates to CASSPRTGTYEQYF. Full variable domain (rest looked up from reference TRBV11-3 and TRBJ2-7): EAGVVQSPRYKIIEKKQPVAFWCNPISGHNTLYWYLQNLGQGPELLIRYENEEAVDDSQLPKDRFSAERLKGVDSTLKIQPAELGDSAVYLCASSPRTGTYEQYFGPGTRLTVT.

The chain carries TRBV6-1 and TRBJ1-5, with D hard to call. Between the trimmed V and J ends, which lost 3 bases and 3 bases, there was a span of 6 bases. The germline V gene encodes CDR1 MNHNS and CDR2 SASEGT. The CDR3 totals 13 residues. For the CDR3, the DNA is TGTGCCAGCAGTGACAGATACAATCAGCCCCAGCATTTT. Amino acid sequence: CASSDRYNQPQHF.

The rearrangement links TRBV30 to TRBJ1-2; weak D call: TRBD1 (5 bases). Trimming took 3 bases from V and 7 from J, leaving 21 bases between them. The CDR3 contains 15 residues. CDR1 and CDR2 from the germline V gene are GTSNPN and SVGIG (reference sequence). The CDR3 is CAWSEGWPSYSGYTF. CDR3 bases: TGTGCCTGGAGCGAGGGGTGGCCTTCCTACTCTGGCTACACCTTC.

CDR3 region: CASSRLTSASYEQYF. The CDR3 DNA sequence: TGTGCCAGCAGCCGACTTACTAGCGCCTCCTACGAGCAGTACTTC. The V gene is TRBV7-9, the J gene TRBJ2-7; 7 bases are a match to TRBD2. The V gene end was trimmed by 5 bases and the J gene end by 0 bases; junction bases not matched to a gene: 7. The CDR3 consists of 15 residues. CDR1 SEHNR and CDR2 FQNEAQ come from the germline V gene (reference sequence).

The rearrangement uses TRBV6-1 and TRBJ1-2, with TRBD1 identical over 10 bases. With 4 bases clipped from V and 6 bases from J, the junction kept 8 bases outside the gene matches. CDR1 and CDR2 from the germline V gene are MNHNS and SASEGT. The length of the CDR3 is 15 residues. CDR3 sequence reads: CASSVGDRGSHGYTF. Written as DNA, the CDR3 is TGTGCCAGCAGTGTTGGGGACAGGGGTAGCCATGGCTACACCTTC.

This chain uses TRBV5-4 with TRBJ2-2; a weak D match, TRBD2 (6 bases). Trimming pared 2 bases from V and 4 bases from J, leaving 9 bases between. Germline CDR1 SGHNT, CDR2 YYREEE (reference sequence). CDR3 length: 14 amino acids. CDR3 coding DNA: TGTGCCAGCAGCTTCGGGGGACCCACCGGGGAGCTGTTTTTT. Its protein is CASSFGGPTGELFF. The whole variable domain, filled in from reference TRBV5-4 and TRBJ2-2, reads ETGVTQSPTHLIKTRGQQVTLRCSSQSGHNTVSWYQQALGQGPQFIFQYYREEENGRGNFPPRFSGLQFPNYSSELNVNALELDDSALYLCASSFGGPTGELFFGEGSRLTVL.

The chain couples TRBV28 to TRBJ1-5, with 7 bases that match TRBD1. J gave up 7 bases and V 5 bases, and 11 bases lay outside the gene matches. CDR3 length: 15 amino acids. Germline V gene lookup returns CDR1 MDHEN and CDR2 SYDVKM. The CDR3 loop is CASSNDRAPGQPQHF. CDR3 DNA sequence: TGTGCCAGCAGTAATGACAGGGCCCCCGGGCAGCCCCAGCATTTT.

V is TRBV2 and J is TRBJ2-7, with D possibly TRBD1 on 7 matching bases. V dropped 1 base and J dropped 3 bases, with 13 bases sitting between them. Germline CDR1 and CDR2: SNHLY and FYNNEI. The CDR3 loop spans 15 amino acids. The CDR3, as DNA: TGTGCCAGCAGTGAAGGAGGGCAGGGGGGCTACGAGCAGTACTTC. As protein: CASSEGGQGGYEQYF.

This clone was counted between two and nine times. The chain links TRBV5-1 to TRBJ2-7; D call uncertain. This CDR3 is built from 13 residues. Germline loops: CDR1 SGHRS, CDR2 YFSETQ. V lost 1 base and J 2 bases, leaving 7 bases between the germline ends. This CDR3 is CASSLYGTYEQYF. In DNA, the CDR3 is TGCGCCAGCAGCTTGTATGGGACCTACGAGCAGTACTTC.

The V call is TRBV19, the J call TRBJ1-2; possible D gene TRBD1, 5 bases. V was cut by 4 bases and J by 0 bases, with 12 bases left in between. Germline values: CDR1 LNHDA, CDR2 SQIVND (reference sequence). The CDR3 has 15 amino acids. In DNA form, the CDR3 reads TGTGCCAGTAGTAACCCCCCGACAGCTAACTATGGCTACACCTTC. It codes for CASSNPPTANYGYTF. The entire variable domain, with the rest obtained from reference TRBV19 and TRBJ1-2, is as follows: DGGITQSPKYLFRKEGQNVTLSCEQNLNHDAMYWYRQDPGQGLRLIYYSQIVNDFQKGDIAEGYSVSREKKESFPLTVTSAQKNPTAFYLCASSNPPTANYGYTFGSGTRLTVV.

The chain has TRBV5-1 and TRBJ1-1; D unclear. CDR3 length equals 14 residues. Germline CDR1 is SGHRS and CDR2 is YFSETQ. Between the trimmed V and J ends, which lost 0 bases and 3 bases, there was a span of 9 bases. The CDR3 sequence is CASSLATAYTEAFF. The CDR3 nucleotides are TGCGCCAGCAGCTTGGCTACCGCCTACACTGAAGCTTTCTTT.